This T cell receptor (beta chain) was identified in a study of cytomegalovirus exposure and HLA in healthy donors. Study in general: Unique TCRs from HLA-typed donors, roughly 89 million of them, were held in an early data release.

The study ran its PCR with 60 Vbeta and 13 Jbeta primers. Sequenced by immunoSEQ multiplex PCR; TCRdb stores in-frame clones only, minus some. Here the sample spans approximately 100,000 clones, 74% being singletons. Whereas donors were nominally healthy upon sampling, unrecorded immune exposures were probable. The CDR3 extends over 15 amino acids. CDR1 and CDR2 from the germline V gene are MNHEY and SVGAGI. With 6 bases removed from V and 0 bases from J, the gap between germline ends came to 12 bases. The sample comprised PBMCs. This sequence joins TRBV6-5 and TRBJ1-3; perhaps TRBD1 as D (5 bases). This TCR was sampled from a male donor in good health and CMV-seronegative. Written as DNA, the CDR3 is TGTGCCAGCAGACCAGGGCCTACCTCTGGAAACACCATATATTTT. Translated: CASRPGPTSGNTIYF.